The count of the clone carrying this T cell receptor beta chain is one. The data are from a study of blood T cell repertoires in COVID-19. The wider study: T cells, B-cell-depleted T cells, or PBMCs provided the cDNA or gDNA that served as material.

Clones were read by immunoSEQ multiplex PCR, and TCRdb kept only the in-frame ones, dropping some. The sample carries about 210,000 clones, about 88% recorded once. The CDR3 contains 13 residues. Looked up from germline, CDR1 is SNHLY and CDR2 is FYNNEI. V was pared by 5 bases and J by 7 bases, with 4 bases of the junction left unmatched. This chain joins TRBV2 and TRBJ1-5, with 8 positions matching TRBD1. The material sequenced was peripheral blood. The sequence was collected from a woman aged 40 to 50 with acute or convalescent COVID-19. As DNA, the CDR3 is TGTGCCAGCAGTCCGACAGGGGAACAGCCCCAGCATTTT. Residues: CASSPTGEQPQHF.